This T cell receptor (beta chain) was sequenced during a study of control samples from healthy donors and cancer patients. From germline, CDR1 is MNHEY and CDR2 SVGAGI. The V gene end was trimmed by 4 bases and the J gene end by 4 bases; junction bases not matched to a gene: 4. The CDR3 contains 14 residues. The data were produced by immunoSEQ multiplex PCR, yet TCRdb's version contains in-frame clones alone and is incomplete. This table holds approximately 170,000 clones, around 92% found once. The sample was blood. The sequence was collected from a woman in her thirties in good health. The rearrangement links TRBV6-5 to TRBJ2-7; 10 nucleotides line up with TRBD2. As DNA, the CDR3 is TGTGCCAGCAGTTCGGGACTAGCGAGGTACGAGCAGTACTTC. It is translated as CASSSGLARYEQYF.